This TCR beta chain is drawn from a study of shared T cell receptors in the human thymus. With V trimmed by 3 bases and J by 4 bases, 9 bases remained unmatched. This CDR3 is built from 16 residues. Germline V gene lookup returns CDR1 MNHEY and CDR2 SMNVEV (reference sequence). Regarding this clone: Distinct nucleotide sequences in the sample also encode this CDR3.

Measured with immunoSEQ multiplex PCR; TCRdb has only the in-frame clones, and not every one. In the table there are approximately 730,000 clones, approximately 83% of which are singletons. This same sample was also taken into another study, of human thymus T cells.

The sample comprised thymocytes. This TCR was recovered from a girl under three years old with a congenital heart defect. The chain is built from TRBV27 and TRBJ1-2; 9 bases are a match to TRBD1. The CDR3 is CASSLRYRGRSYGYTF. CDR3 nucleotides: TGTGCCAGCAGTTTGCGATACAGGGGGCGGTCCTATGGCTACACCTTC.